This T cell receptor (beta chain) was found in a study of cytomegalovirus exposure and HLA in healthy donors. Study-wide results and caveats: Common viral pathogens seemed to be connected with several of the most significant clusters, according to a later analysis.

Germline CDR1 is SGHTA and CDR2 is FQGNSA. V shed 3 bases and J shed 4 bases, with 16 bases lying between them. CDR3 length: 16 residues. It was with 60 Vbeta and 13 Jbeta primers that the PCR ran. The assay was immunoSEQ multiplex PCR, and TCRdb's table has in-frame clones only and misses some. The table lists 90,000 to 150,000 clones, roughly 9% of them singletons. This clone was counted only a few times. What it recognizes is unknown. Sequencing used PBMCs. The chain recombines TRBV7-2 with TRBJ2-1; D gene unclear. The source of this sequence is a middle-aged woman in good health and CMV-seropositive. CDR3: CASSFSPDSSYNEQFF. For the CDR3, the DNA is TGTGCCAGCAGCTTTTCACCCGACTCGTCGTACAATGAGCAGTTCTTC.